The 17 T cell receptor beta chains in this list originate from one sample, sequenced in a study of blood T cell repertoires in COVID-19. Produced via immunoSEQ multiplex PCR; TCRdb's table is partial and in-frame only. Of under 300,000 clones in the sample, around 79% were seen once. Sequencing used peripheral blood. All receptors derive from a woman aged 80 or over with acute or convalescent COVID-19.

The chain has TRBV18 and TRBJ1-3; unclear D gene. The germline CDR1 and CDR2 sequences are KGHSH and LQKENI. Trimming shortened V by 2 bases and J by 2 bases, and 16 bases separated the two germline ends. The CDR3 extends over 17 amino acids. In DNA, the CDR3 is TGTGCCAGCTCACCAGTGATGGAACCGGGGACTGGAAACACCATATATTTT. As protein: CASSPVMEPGTGNTIYF.

This chain joins TRBV3-1 (or the pseudogene TRBV3-2) and TRBJ1-4; 7 bases fit TRBD1. This CDR3 comprises 13 residues. CDR1 and CDR2 (germline): LGHDT, YNNKEL (reference sequence). J lost 7 bases, V lost 4 bases, and 3 bases had no gene match. CDR3 protein: CASSPQGFEKLFF. The CDR3 DNA reads TGTGCCAGCAGCCCACAGGGGTTTGAAAAACTGTTTTTT.

This clone was seen more than once but under ten times. V is TRBV3-1 (or the pseudogene TRBV3-2) and J is TRBJ1-5; no definite D call. CDR3 length equals 15 residues. Trimming cost V 0 bases and J 6 bases, with 12 bases left between them. CDR1 is LGHDT and CDR2 is YNNKEL in the germline V gene (reference sequence). Here the CDR3 reads CASSQDGRGSQPQHF. The CDR3 DNA reads TGTGCCAGCAGCCAAGATGGCCGGGGAAGTCAGCCCCAGCATTTT.

V is TRBV5-6 and J is TRBJ2-7, with 9 positions matching TRBD2. Germline CDR1 is SGHDT and CDR2 is YYEEEE. After removal of 0 bases from V and 0 bases from J, the junction contained 1 base not matched to a gene. This CDR3 comprises 15 residues. Written as DNA, the CDR3 is TGTGCCAGCAGCTTGGGGGGACTAGCCTCCTACGAGCAGTACTTC. It codes for CASSLGGLASYEQYF.

The V call is TRBV7-2, the J call TRBJ2-2, with TRBD2 matching over 10 bases. The junction had 4 bases not matched to a gene; V was cut back by 1 base and J by 5 bases. The CDR3 extends over 16 amino acids. Germline V CDR1 and CDR2: SGHTA, FQGNSA. The CDR3 protein is CASSLDGLAATGELFF. In DNA form, the CDR3 reads TGTGCCAGCAGCTTAGACGGACTAGCGGCTACCGGGGAGCTGTTTTTT.

This chain links TRBV6-1 with TRBJ2-1; D gene unclear. Trimming removed 6 bases at V and 9 bases at J, with 15 bases between. CDR1 and CDR2 from the germline V gene are MNHNS and SASEGT. The CDR3 loop spans 13 amino acids. CDR3 bases: TGTGCCAGCAGGAACGGAGTTCTCAGTGAGCAGTTCTTC. This codes for CASRNGVLSEQFF.

A few counts support this clone. V usage is TRBV7-9 and J usage is TRBJ2-1, with 10 bases lining up with TRBD2. This CDR3 comprises 15 residues. Germline V gene sequence: CDR1 SEHNR, CDR2 FQNEAQ (reference sequence). J lost 7 bases, V lost 5 bases, and 8 bases had no gene match. The CDR3: CASSLLSGRANEQFF. CDR3 nucleotide sequence: TGTGCCAGCAGCCTACTCAGCGGGAGGGCTAATGAGCAGTTCTTC.

This clone was detected only a few times. The chain employs TRBV5-1 and TRBJ2-1; TRBD2 matches 10 bases. The CDR3 is made up of 15 amino acids. The V gene's germline CDR1 is SGHRS and CDR2 YFSETQ. The ends lost 3 bases at V and 5 bases at J; junction bases unmatched: 5. The CDR3 coding sequence is TGCGCCAGCAGCTCCTTTCTAGCGGGGGACAATGAGCAGTTCTTC. As protein: CASSSFLAGDNEQFF.

V and J are TRBV3-1 (or the pseudogene TRBV3-2) and TRBJ2-1; the D is unclear. CDR1 LGHDT and CDR2 YNNKEL come from the germline V gene (reference sequence). The CDR3 is 11 residues long. The V gene lost 5 bases and the J gene lost 8 bases, with 7 bases spanning the gap. CDR3 sequence reads: CASSSEYEQFF. The CDR3 bases are TGTGCCAGCAGCTCGGAGTATGAGCAGTTCTTC.

The chain uses TRBV6-5 and TRBJ2-5, with D maybe TRBD2 (7 bases). From germline, CDR1 is MNHEY and CDR2 SVGAGI. The germline V and J ends were trimmed by 2 bases and 2 bases, with 15 bases remaining between them. The CDR3 consists of 16 residues. CDR3 bases: TGTGCCAGCAGTTACACACTAGGGGGGGGACAAGAGACCCAGTACTTC. Protein: CASSYTLGGGQETQYF.

J is TRBJ2-7 and V is TRBV2; 13 bases map to TRBD2. V was clipped by 4 bases and J by 6 bases; unmatched bases: 6. The length of the CDR3 is 15 residues. Germline loops: CDR1 SNHLY, CDR2 FYNNEI. CDR3 nucleotides: TGTGCCAGCAGTGTTCGGACTAGCGGGAGACGCGAGCAGTACTTC. It codes for CASSVRTSGRREQYF.

This chain joins TRBV3-1 (or the pseudogene TRBV3-2) and TRBJ2-2; D is undetermined. CDR3 length equals 17 residues. The V end lost 2 bases, the J end lost 0 bases, and 13 bases lay between the germline ends. Looked up from germline, CDR1 is LGHDT and CDR2 is YNNKEL (reference sequence). The CDR3 spells CASSQSRGISNTGELFF. CDR3 nucleotide sequence: TGTGCCAGCAGCCAAAGCCGCGGCATCTCGAACACCGGGGAGCTGTTTTTT.

J is TRBJ1-2 and V is TRBV10-2, with 8 positions matching TRBD1. This CDR3 comprises 15 residues. The V segment lost 6 bases and the J segment 5 bases; nucleotides outside the gene matches: 11. Germline V lookup: CDR1 WSHSY, CDR2 SAAADI. Here the CDR3 reads CASSLQRGQAYGYTF. The DNA of the CDR3 is TGCGCCAGCAGCCTCCAACGGGGACAGGCTTATGGCTACACCTTC.

J is TRBJ2-3 and V is TRBV3-1 (or the pseudogene TRBV3-2); 7 nucleotides agree with TRBD2. Trimming took 2 bases from V and 1 from J; bases not matched to a gene: 6. This CDR3 is built from 16 residues. CDR1 LGHDT and CDR2 YNNKEL come from the germline V gene (reference sequence). The CDR3 DNA follows: TGTGCCAGCAGCCAAAGGGCGGGAGAGGGCACAGATACGCAGTATTTT. It yields the protein CASSQRAGEGTDTQYF.

V gene TRBV2 combines with J gene TRBJ1-2, with 7 positions matching TRBD1. CDR3 length equals 13 residues. V shed 8 bases and J 6 bases; nucleotides not matched to a gene: 9. Germline-derived CDR1 and CDR2 are SNHLY and FYNNEI. CDR3 bases: TGTGCCAGCCGCGGACAGGTGAGCCATGGCTACACCTTC. Translating gives CASRGQVSHGYTF.

This clone turned up a few times. The J gene is TRBJ2-7, the V gene TRBV23-1; maybe TRBD2 (5 bases). TRBV23-1 belongs to the ORF category, with a function that is uncertain. This CDR3 is 15 amino acids long. V gave up 8 bases and J gave up 2 bases, with 19 bases separating them. The CDR3 bases are TGCGCCAGCCGGCCCCTTAGGAGGCCGCCCTACGAGCAGTACTTC. Amino acids: CASRPLRRPPYEQYF.

The chain employs TRBV6-5 and TRBJ1-1; D ambiguous. There are 13 residues in the CDR3. Trimming removed 6 bases from V and 1 base from J, with 9 bases in between. The V gene's germline CDR1 is MNHEY and CDR2 SVGAGI. CDR3 loop: CASRSGGNTEAFF. The CDR3 DNA reads as TGTGCCAGCAGATCGGGTGGGAACACTGAAGCTTTCTTT.